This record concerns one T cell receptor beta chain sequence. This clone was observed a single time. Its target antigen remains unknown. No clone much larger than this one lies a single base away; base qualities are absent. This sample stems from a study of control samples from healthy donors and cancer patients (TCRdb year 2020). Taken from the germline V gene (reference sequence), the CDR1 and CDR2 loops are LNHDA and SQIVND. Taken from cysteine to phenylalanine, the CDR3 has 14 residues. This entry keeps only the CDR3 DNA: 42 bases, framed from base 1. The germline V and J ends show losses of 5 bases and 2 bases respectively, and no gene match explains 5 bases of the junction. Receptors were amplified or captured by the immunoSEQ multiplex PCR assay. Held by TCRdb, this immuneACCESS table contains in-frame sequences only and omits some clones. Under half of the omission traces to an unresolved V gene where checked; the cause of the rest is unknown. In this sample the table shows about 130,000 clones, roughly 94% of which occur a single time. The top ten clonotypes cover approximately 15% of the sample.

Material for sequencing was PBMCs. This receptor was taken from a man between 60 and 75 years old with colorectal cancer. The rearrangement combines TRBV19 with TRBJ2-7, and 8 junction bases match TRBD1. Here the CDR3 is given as CASSRDRRAYEQYF. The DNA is TGTGCCAGTAGTCGGGACAGGCGTGCCTACGAGCAGTACTTC.